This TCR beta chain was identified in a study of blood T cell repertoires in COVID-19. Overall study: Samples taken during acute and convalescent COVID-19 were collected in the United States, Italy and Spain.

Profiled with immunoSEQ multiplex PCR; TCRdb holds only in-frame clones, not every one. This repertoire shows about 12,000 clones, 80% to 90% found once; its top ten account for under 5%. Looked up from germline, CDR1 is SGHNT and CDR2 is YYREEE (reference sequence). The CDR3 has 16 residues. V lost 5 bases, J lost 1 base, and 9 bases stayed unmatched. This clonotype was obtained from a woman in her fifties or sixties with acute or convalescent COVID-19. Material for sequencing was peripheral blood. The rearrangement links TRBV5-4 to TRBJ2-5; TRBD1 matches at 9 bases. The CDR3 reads CASSLWTGDLQETQYF. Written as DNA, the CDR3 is TGTGCCAGCAGTTTATGGACAGGGGATCTCCAAGAGACCCAGTACTTC.